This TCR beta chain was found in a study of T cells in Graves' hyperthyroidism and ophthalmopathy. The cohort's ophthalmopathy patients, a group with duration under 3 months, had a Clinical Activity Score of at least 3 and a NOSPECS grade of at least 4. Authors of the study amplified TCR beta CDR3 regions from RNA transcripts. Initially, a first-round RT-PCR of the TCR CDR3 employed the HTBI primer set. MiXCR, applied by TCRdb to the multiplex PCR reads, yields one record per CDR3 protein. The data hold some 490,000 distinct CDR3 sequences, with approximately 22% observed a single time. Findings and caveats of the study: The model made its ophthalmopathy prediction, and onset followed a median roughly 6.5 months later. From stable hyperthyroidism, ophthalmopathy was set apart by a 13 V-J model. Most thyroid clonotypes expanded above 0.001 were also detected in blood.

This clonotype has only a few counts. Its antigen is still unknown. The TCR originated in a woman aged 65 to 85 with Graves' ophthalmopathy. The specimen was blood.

For the CDR3, the DNA is TGTGCCAGTAGTTTTAAGGAAAACTCCTACGAGCAGTACTTC. It translates to CASSFKENSYEQYF. The J gene is TRBJ2-7, the V gene TRBV19; D is unclear. Germline CDR1 and CDR2: LNHDA and SQIVND (reference sequence). The CDR3 runs 14 residues. Trimming removed 5 bases from V and 0 bases from J, with 11 bases in between.